This passage covers 14 T cell receptor beta chains from one sample sequenced in a study of T-cell reconstitution after alpha-beta-depleted transplantation in children. General observations from the study: T-cell counts and diversity at one year following transplant were attributed mainly to newly produced T cells.

The TCRbeta library was prepared with unique molecular identifiers. TCRdb itself ran the PCR reads through MiXCR, one entry per CDR3 protein. Among 250,000 to 300,000 distinct CDR3 sequences listed, roughly 8.2% were seen once. These receptors have no known antigen. The starting material was peripheral blood, obtained 360 days after TCRalphabeta/CD19-depleted stem cell transplant. All receptors derive from a female patient between 2 and 15 years old who had a stem cell transplant for Fanconi anemia, so the T cells may come from the graft donor.

This clonotype was picked up many times. The chain uses TRBV7-6 and TRBJ2-1, with 10 bases lining up with TRBD2. Germline V lookup: CDR1 SGHVS, CDR2 FNYEAQ. This CDR3 is built from 13 residues. The trim removed 9 bases at V and 5 bases at J, leaving 4 bases unmatched. The CDR3 coding sequence is TGTGCCAGAAGCGGGGGGGCCAACAATGAGCAGTTCTTC. The encoded protein is CARSGGANNEQFF.

This clonotype appeared many times. The J gene is TRBJ2-1, the V gene TRBV3-1; 10 bases line up with TRBD2. The CDR3 runs 19 residues. Trimming removed 0 bases from V and 0 bases from J; junction bases left unmatched: 8. The germline gives CDR1 LGHDT, CDR2 YNNKEL (reference sequence). Here the CDR3 reads CASSQDPELAGISYNEQFF. The CDR3 DNA sequence: TGTGCCAGCAGCCAAGATCCCGAACTAGCGGGGATCTCCTACAATGAGCAGTTCTTC.

The V call is TRBV2, the J call TRBJ2-7; maybe TRBD2 (7 bases). The germline gives CDR1 SNHLY, CDR2 FYNNEI. Trimming pared 3 bases from V and 2 bases from J, leaving 14 bases between. The CDR3 is made up of 15 amino acids. CDR3 in DNA: TGTGCCAGCAGTGACCCGCGGGGGCCCGCCTACGAGCAGTACGTC. Translated: CASSDPRGPAYEQYV.

This clonotype was counted at least ten times. The chain joins TRBV5-1 to TRBJ2-7; D might be TRBD2 (5 bases). Germline assignment: CDR1 SGHRS and CDR2 YFSETQ. The germline V and J ends were trimmed by 4 bases and 7 bases, with 18 bases remaining between them. This CDR3 comprises 14 residues. The CDR3: CASSVGLSAEEQYF. CDR3 coding DNA: TGCGCCAGCAGCGTTGGACTCAGCGCTGAGGAGCAGTACTTC.

This clonotype was seen a handful of times. The chain joins TRBV7-9 to TRBJ2-3; 7 bases match TRBD1. The CDR3 covers 15 residues. Germline loops: CDR1 SEHNR, CDR2 FQNEAQ (reference sequence). The ends lost 0 bases at V and 3 bases at J; junction bases unmatched: 3. The chain's CDR3 is CASSLATGFTDTQYF. The CDR3 bases are TGTGCCAGCAGCTTAGCGACAGGGTTTACAGATACGCAGTATTTT.

This chain links TRBV12-5 with TRBJ2-5; D is unresolved. Germline V CDR1 and CDR2: LGHNT, FRNRAP. Trimming left V 1 base short and J 9 bases short, with 12 bases between. The CDR3 is made up of 13 amino acids. The CDR3 spells CASGLELSSPQYF. CDR3 bases: TGTGCTAGTGGTTTGGAATTATCAAGTCCCCAGTACTTC.

Ten or more counts support this clonotype. In DNA form, the CDR3 reads TGTGCCAGCAGCTTAGAATCAGGGAACACTGAAGCTTTCTTT. It encodes CASSLESGNTEAFF. The V call is TRBV7-9, the J call TRBJ1-1; D is undetermined. Trimming shortened V by 1 base and J by 1 base, and 7 bases separated the two germline ends. Germline V gives CDR1 SEHNR, CDR2 FQNEAQ (reference sequence). The CDR3 runs 14 residues.

This clonotype was counted ten times or more. The chain joins TRBV27 to TRBJ2-5, with 15 bases fitting TRBD2. The junction had 11 bases not matched to a gene; V was cut back by 6 bases and J by 6 bases. The CDR3 covers 17 residues. Germline CDR1 reads MNHEY; CDR2 reads SMNVEV (reference sequence). The CDR3 nucleotides are TGTGCCAGCAGATCTATGAAAGGGACTAGCGGGAGGCAGACCCAGTACTTC. Translation: CASRSMKGTSGRQTQYF.

This clonotype was seen repeatedly, ten times or more. The J gene is TRBJ2-7, the V gene TRBV12-3 or TRBV12-4; 10 nucleotides match TRBD2. This CDR3 has 15 residues. V shed 6 bases and J 4 bases; nucleotides not matched to a gene: 9. CDR3 amino acids: CASSVAGGVSYEQYF. The CDR3 DNA sequence: TGTGCCAGCAGCGTAGCGGGGGGTGTCTCTTACGAGCAGTACTTC.

This clonotype was seen repeatedly, ten times or more. The chain employs TRBV5-1 and TRBJ2-2, with TRBD1 matching 9 bases. After removal of 1 base from V and 5 bases from J, the junction contained 3 bases not matched to a gene. The CDR3 is 15 amino acids. Germline-derived CDR1 and CDR2 are SGHRS and YFSETQ. This CDR3 reads CASSLRDRDTGELFF. CDR3 bases: TGCGCCAGCAGCTTGCGGGACAGGGATACCGGGGAGCTGTTTTTT.

This clonotype has ten or more counts. CDR3 protein: CSVVRDTTNYGYTF. CDR3 DNA: TGCAGCGTTGTCCGGGACACTACTAACTATGGCTACACCTTC. The chain couples TRBV29-1 to TRBJ1-2; D may be TRBD1 (6 bases). CDR3 length: 14 amino acids. V dropped 4 bases and J dropped 0 bases, with 12 bases sitting between them. CDR1 SQVTM and CDR2 ANQGSEA come from the germline V gene.

This clonotype has just a few counts. The chain joins TRBV6-2 or TRBV6-3 to TRBJ2-2; D gene uncertain. Trimming took 7 bases from V and 6 from J, leaving 12 bases between them. The CDR3 sequence is 13 residues long. Germline V gene data show CDR1 as MNHEY and CDR2 as SVGEGT. The CDR3 DNA is TGTGCCAGCACTAGACTTTTTGCCGGGGAGCTGTTTTTT. Amino acids: CASTRLFAGELFF.

This clonotype was recorded at least ten times. This sequence joins TRBV28 and TRBJ1-2; D is perhaps TRBD1 (5 bases). This CDR3 spans 14 amino acids. V lost 3 bases and J 2 bases, leaving 10 bases between the germline ends. The germline gives CDR1 MDHEN, CDR2 SYDVKM. The chain's CDR3 is CASSFGGSNYGYTF. Here the CDR3 DNA reads TGTGCCAGCAGTTTTGGGGGGTCCAACTATGGCTACACCTTC.

The rearrangement uses TRBV5-5 and TRBJ2-5; TRBD2 matches at 9 bases. V lost 0 bases and J lost 6; bases outside the gene matches: 6. The CDR3 length is 15 residues. Germline V lookup: CDR1 SGHKS, CDR2 YYEKEE (reference sequence). CDR3 bases: TGTGCCAGCAGCTTGGAGGCGGGGGGGATAAAGACCCAGTACTTC. Amino acid sequence: CASSLEAGGIKTQYF.